This T cell receptor beta chain was identified during a study of blood T cell repertoires in COVID-19. For the study at large: The analysed material was cDNA or gDNA that came from T cells, B-cell-depleted T cells, or PBMCs.

Per the authors' pipeline: For nucleated cells, counts were estimated from reference gene primer amplification. The method was immunoSEQ multiplex PCR; TCRdb's version includes in-frame clones alone and lacks a portion of them. V, J and clone size reflect that table, while D and trimming were determined from the DNA. The sample gives approximately 290,000 clones, approximately 90% of which show up once; 2% to 3% is in the top ten. Sequenced: peripheral blood. This clonotype originated in a man aged 18 to 30 with active or convalescent COVID-19.

DNA of the CDR3: TGTGCCAGCAGCTTAGGCCGGGACAGCTATGGCTACACCTTC. Its translation: CASSLGRDSYGYTF. The rearrangement uses TRBV7-9 and TRBJ1-2; 7 nucleotides line up with TRBD1. The CDR3 loop spans 14 amino acids. V lost 1 base to trimming and J lost 4 bases; unmatched junction nucleotides: 3. Per the germline V gene, CDR1 is SEHNR and CDR2 is FQNEAQ (reference sequence).